This TCR beta chain was sequenced for a study of cytomegalovirus exposure and HLA in healthy donors (dated by TCRdb to 2016 to 2017). Some background on the complete study: According to an earlier analysis of 587 of the donors, some 180 million T cells yielded 100 million or so unique TCR beta sequences and roughly 280 Gb of sequence data. In a later genetic analysis, genome-wide SNP genotypes for 398 of the 666 donors were used, and that subset was treated as a discovery cohort. About 300 gigabases of sequencing data and approximately 85 million unique TCR sequences were included in an early release covering about 700 HLA-typed donors. The study aimed to test whether cataloging public T cell receptors could reveal signatures of past pathogen exposure. Rather than using new phenotypic data, the later analysis identified candidate immune exposures from TCR beta sequences and from how often those sequences occurred across donors. To decide whether each TCR beta V gene segment behaved as functional or pseudogenic, an earlier analysis of approximately 620 of the donors relied on high-throughput TCR beta sequencing. Every discovery cohort repertoire had been produced on one sequencing platform. Because of strong linkage in the cohort, five DR-DQ haplotypes were treated as single units for association and clustering. Alongside the repertoire data, information on donor age, sex, ethnicity and CMV serostatus was compiled. Class I and class II HLA loci were covered by the typing at four-digit resolution. In a later analysis, previously published TCR beta repertoires from 666 donors were re-analyzed and high-resolution HLA genotyping was added so that TCR occurrence patterns could be studied. Typing coverage varied by locus: roughly 620-640 donors for A, B, C, DRB1 and DQB1; roughly 520 for DQA1; approximately 610 for DPA1; 450 to 480 for DPB1. Along with the roughly 710-subject first cohort, a separate validation cohort of over a hundred different subjects was used. To predict cytomegalovirus infection status, the study combined high-throughput TCR immunosequencing, statistical association of individual TCRs with disease status, and machine learning. Of the roughly 400 genotyped donors, roughly 80% were placed in the genetic ancestry cluster associated with self-reported Caucasian donors. The study profiled the T cell repertoires of 500 to 800 subjects by immunosequencing and related them to cytomegalovirus serostatus. On average, about 240,000 unique TCR beta nucleotide sequences were sequenced per donor among 350 to 400 genotyped donors of the cohort, with roughly 18% of those sequences being non-productive.

Results the study describes overall, beyond this receptor: Compared with the roughly 710-donor mean, donors in an Asian-associated ancestry cluster had fewer N-insertions in productive TCRs, according to a later genetic analysis. Linkage disequilibrium might explain the correlated functional status among segregating V segments, but an unknown experimental factor could not be excluded. Because the 87-base-pair reads could not distinguish some IMGT-functional V segments, including TRBV6-2 and TRBV6-3, those segments were excluded. The earlier analysis of approximately 560 of the donors excluded 15 to 20 rarely observed V segments, including chromosome 9 orphons, because counts were too low. In a later analysis, several top co-occurrence clusters were reported to appear linked to parvovirus B19, influenza, CMV and Epstein-Barr virus. A further reported finding was that TCR beta sequences accurately predicted the HLA-A and HLA-B alleles for most subjects in the first cohort. The presence/absence analyses assumed that sequencing depth was roughly uniform across donors, and that assumption may not be true. A later genetic analysis associated a missense DCLRE1C variant with V-gene and J-gene trimming of TCR beta chains, and an independent cohort replicated the association. Most TCR sequences were seen in very few donors, while some public TCRs were found in many individuals. Because some donors lacked HLA typing at each locus, the association tests relied only on the typed subset. A later analysis found that TCR association rates varied across HLA loci, with DRB1 alleles showing the most associated TCRs and HLA-C alleles the fewest. In this cohort, only TCR beta chains were sequenced, and detectable features were limited by the absence of alpha or paired-chain data. The authors suggested that the approach could potentially be extended to other disease states and immunological phenotypes. When HLA alleles, especially DR and DQ, strongly co-occurred, TCR associations were difficult to assign to individual alleles. In an earlier analysis of 450 to 750 of the donors, most TCR beta V segments appeared in productive rearrangements about 87% or about 30% of the time, broadly matching IMGT annotations. Most CMV-associated TCR beta chains appeared to be HLA-restricted in a later analysis, and the HLA associations seemed to be driven largely by CMV exposure. Cytomegalovirus status was reported to be diagnosed by the classifier with high specificity and sensitivity in both the original and validation cohorts. Specific HLA alleles were associated with more than 15,000 TCR beta sequences at a false discovery rate of 0.05 in a later analysis. For the cohort, immune exposure information was limited to CMV serostatus. The study gave a list of under 200 TCR beta chains associated with cytomegalovirus. In a later analysis, HLA-associated TCR beta chains showed more clonal expansion and lower generation probabilities than non-associated chains that were equally common. In vitro tests confirmed that a few of the cytomegalovirus-associated TCR beta chains recognize cytomegalovirus antigens. A cluster of highly shared sequence variants was judged likely to represent a technical artifact of the sequencing pipeline.

In total, approximately 700 healthy bone marrow donors made up the cohort. Cohort members were all nominally healthy when sampled, although unrecorded immune exposures were likely present. The donor tested CMV seropositive, placing the donor among the approximately 290 seropositive members of the cohort. Each donor provided a peripheral blood sample, and peripheral blood mononuclear cells were used for TCR beta sequencing. The Qiagen DNeasy Blood Extraction Kit was used to extract genomic DNA from the blood cell samples. For CDR1 and CDR2, the germline V gene lists SNHLY and FYNNEI. V and J are trimmed by 6 bases and 2 bases, and the gene matches miss 8 bases of the junction. From the cysteine up to the phenylalanine, the CDR3 has a length of 15 residues. Solely the CDR3 DNA is kept, with 45 bases framed from the first base. Turning to this clone: Its antigen is currently not known. Per-base quality was not reported, and no clone a single base away is much larger than it.

Library preparation employed the immunoSEQ multiplex PCR assay. For the multiplex PCR, a mixture combining 60 forward primers for TCR Vbeta segments and 13 reverse primers for TCR Jbeta segments was used. A multiplex PCR assay on genomic DNA amplified the CDR3 region of rearranged TCR beta genes. The amplified TCR beta libraries were sequenced on the Illumina HiSeq System as 87-base-pair reads. The original methods were these. A later analysis tallied 75 million to 85 million unique TCR beta chains across the approximately 670 repertoires, and around 9.9 million of those chains were shared by two or more donors. Raw reads were error-corrected and collapsed into unique sequences by a nearest-neighbor algorithm in which closely related sequences were merged to remove PCR and sequencing errors. Alignment of CDR3 sequences to IMGT reference sequences was used to assign V, D and J gene segments. For a sequence to be retained, at least a six-nucleotide match to both a V gene segment and a J gene segment was required. Rearrangements were classified as productive when the CDR3 lacked stop codons and remained in frame with V and J, and all other rearrangements were classified as non-productive. CDR3 was defined by IMGT convention, running from the second conserved V-encoded cysteine to the conserved J-encoded phenylalanine. Sequences without an unambiguous match to a single V gene segment were excluded from the earlier analysis of about 600 of the donors. An earlier analysis of fewer than 750 of the donors called V segments functional above 56.7% productive rearrangements and segregating when the between-donor standard deviation exceeded 5%. A statistical classification framework was built to diagnose cytomegalovirus status from the catalog of TCR beta chain sequences. V and J gene assignment, in a later analysis, came from comparing TCR nucleotide sequences with IMGT/GENE-DB human TR gene sequences. In a later analysis, CDR3 sequences and most-parsimonious VDJ recombination scenarios were assigned using the TCRdist pipeline. A later analysis defined each TCR beta chain by its CDR3 amino acid sequence plus V-gene family, and excluded reads lacking a unique V-gene family. To address suspected cross-contamination and a sequencing artifact, a later analysis removed a few hundred highly shared, low-generation-probability nucleotide sequences. In a later analysis, a clonal expansion index for each public chain was calculated from normalized within-repertoire ranks of inferred template counts. In a later analysis, generation probabilities were computed using a VDJ recombination model fitted to out-of-frame rearrangements, and the results were checked against IGoR. A later analysis scored TCR-TCR, TCR-HLA and TCR-CMV co-occurrence with hypergeometric tests, applying a repertoire-size bias correction to TCR pairs. A later analysis estimated false discovery rates by permuting HLA or CMV assignments 20 times. A later analysis grouped co-occurring TCRs with DBSCAN, adding TCRdist sequence similarity when clustering within HLA-allele-positive subsets. For co-occurrence clustering, repertoires with fewer than 30,000 or more than 120,000 public chains were excluded, along with four or five repertoires with anomalous nucleotide sharing. The table was pulled from immuneACCESS by TCRdb, which kept in-frame rearrangements only. Such tables lose some clones; where checked, under half of the loss comes from unresolved V genes, and the rest has no known cause. V, J and clone size are taken as reported in that table, and D and trimming were inferred from the DNA itself. The sample yields 150,000 to 200,000 clones; approximately 70% were counted once. Approximately 7.1% of the sample is taken by the ten largest.

Sequences were obtained from PBMCs. The chain was built from TRBV2 and TRBJ2-3; 7 middle bases align to TRBD2. This sequence was found in a man aged 40-49 years in good health and CMV-seropositive. The sequence in DNA is TGTGCCAGCAGCCCCAGCGGGGCCCTCACAGATACGCAGTATTTT. The encoded protein is CASSPSGALTDTQYF.